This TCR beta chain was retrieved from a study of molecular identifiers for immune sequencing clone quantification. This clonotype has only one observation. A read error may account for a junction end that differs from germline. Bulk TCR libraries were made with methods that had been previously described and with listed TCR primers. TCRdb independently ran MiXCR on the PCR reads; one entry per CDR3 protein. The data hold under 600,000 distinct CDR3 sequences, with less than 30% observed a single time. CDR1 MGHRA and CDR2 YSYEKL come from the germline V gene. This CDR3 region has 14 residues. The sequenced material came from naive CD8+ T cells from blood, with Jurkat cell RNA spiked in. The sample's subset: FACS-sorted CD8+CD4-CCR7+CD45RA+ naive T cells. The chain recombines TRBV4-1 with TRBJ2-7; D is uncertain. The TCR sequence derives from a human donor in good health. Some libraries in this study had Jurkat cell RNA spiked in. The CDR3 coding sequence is TGCGCCAGCAGCCTCCTCGGCACCTCCTACGAGCTGTACTTC. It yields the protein CASSLLGTSYELYF.